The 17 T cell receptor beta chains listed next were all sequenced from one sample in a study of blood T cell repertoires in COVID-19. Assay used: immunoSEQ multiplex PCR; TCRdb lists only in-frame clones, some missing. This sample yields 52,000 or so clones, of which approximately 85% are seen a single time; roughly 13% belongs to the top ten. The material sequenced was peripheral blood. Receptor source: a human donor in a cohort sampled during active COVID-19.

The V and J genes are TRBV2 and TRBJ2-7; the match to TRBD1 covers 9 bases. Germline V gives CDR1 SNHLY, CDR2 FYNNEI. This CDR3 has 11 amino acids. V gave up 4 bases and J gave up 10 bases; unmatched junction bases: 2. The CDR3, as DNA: TGTGCCAGCAGTGGGACAGGGGAACAGTACTTC. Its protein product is CASSGTGEQYF.

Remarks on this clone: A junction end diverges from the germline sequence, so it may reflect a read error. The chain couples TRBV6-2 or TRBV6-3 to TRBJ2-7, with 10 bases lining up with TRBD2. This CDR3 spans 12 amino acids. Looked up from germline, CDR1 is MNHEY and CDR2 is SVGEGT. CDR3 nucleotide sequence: TGTGCCAGCAGTTACAGCGGGAGGGCCTCGGACTTC. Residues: CASSYSGRASDF.

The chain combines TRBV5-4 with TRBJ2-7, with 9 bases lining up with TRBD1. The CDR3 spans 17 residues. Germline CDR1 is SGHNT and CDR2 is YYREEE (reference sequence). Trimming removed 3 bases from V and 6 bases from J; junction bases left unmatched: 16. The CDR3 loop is CASSSRGGTGLVGEQYF. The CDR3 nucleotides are TGTGCCAGCAGCTCCCGCGGAGGGACAGGGTTAGTGGGCGAGCAGTACTTC.

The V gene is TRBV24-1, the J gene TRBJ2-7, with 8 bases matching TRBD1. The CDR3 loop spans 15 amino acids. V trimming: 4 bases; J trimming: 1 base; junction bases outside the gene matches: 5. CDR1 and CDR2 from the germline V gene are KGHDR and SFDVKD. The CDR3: CATSDPHRGSYEQYF. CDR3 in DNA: TGTGCCACCAGTGACCCGCACAGGGGGTCCTACGAGCAGTACTTC.

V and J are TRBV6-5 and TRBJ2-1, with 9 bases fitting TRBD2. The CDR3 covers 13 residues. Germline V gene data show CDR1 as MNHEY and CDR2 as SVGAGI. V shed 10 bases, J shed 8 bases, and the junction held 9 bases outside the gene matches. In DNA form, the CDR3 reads TGTGCCACCCAAGCGGGAGGAGGTGATGAGCAGTTCTTC. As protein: CATQAGGGDEQFF.

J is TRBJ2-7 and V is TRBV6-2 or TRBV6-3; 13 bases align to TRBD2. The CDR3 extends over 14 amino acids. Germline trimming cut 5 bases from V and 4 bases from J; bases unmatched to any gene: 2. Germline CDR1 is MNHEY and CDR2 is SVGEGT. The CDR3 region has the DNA TGTGCCAGCAGTCGGACTAGCGGGAGTTACGAGCAGTACTTC. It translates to CASSRTSGSYEQYF.

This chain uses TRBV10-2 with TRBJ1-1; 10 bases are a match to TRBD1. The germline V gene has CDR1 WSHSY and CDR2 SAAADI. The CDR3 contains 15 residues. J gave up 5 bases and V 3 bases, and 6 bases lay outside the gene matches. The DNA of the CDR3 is TGCGCCAGCAGTGACCAGACAGGGGGCGAGACTGAAGCTTTCTTT. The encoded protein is CASSDQTGGETEAFF.

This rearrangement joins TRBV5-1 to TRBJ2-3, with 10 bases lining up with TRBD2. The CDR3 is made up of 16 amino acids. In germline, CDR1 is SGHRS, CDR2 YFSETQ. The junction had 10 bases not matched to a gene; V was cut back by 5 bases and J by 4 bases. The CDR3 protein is CASSPRLAGVSDTQYF. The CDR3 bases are TGCGCCAGCAGTCCCCGGCTAGCGGGAGTGTCAGATACGCAGTATTTT.

The CDR3 coding sequence is TGTGCCAGCAGCCCCGTGGCAGGTGCCCCCTACGAGCAGTACTTC. Translating gives CASSPVAGAPYEQYF. The chain is built from TRBV5-6 and TRBJ2-7; the D is unclear. The CDR3 length is 15 residues. In germline, CDR1 is SGHDT, CDR2 YYEEEE. Trimming stripped 4 bases from V and 2 bases from J, with 16 bases between.

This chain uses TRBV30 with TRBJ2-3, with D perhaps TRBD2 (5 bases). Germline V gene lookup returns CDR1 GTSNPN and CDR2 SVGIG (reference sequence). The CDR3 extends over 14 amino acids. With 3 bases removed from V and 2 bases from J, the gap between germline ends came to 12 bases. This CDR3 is CAWRRAGFTDTQYF. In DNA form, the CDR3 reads TGTGCCTGGAGAAGGGCGGGCTTCACAGATACGCAGTATTTT.

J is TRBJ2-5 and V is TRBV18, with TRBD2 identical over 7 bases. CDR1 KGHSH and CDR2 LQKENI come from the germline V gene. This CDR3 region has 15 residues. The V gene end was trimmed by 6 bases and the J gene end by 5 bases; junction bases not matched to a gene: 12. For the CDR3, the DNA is TGTGCCAGCTCTCTCAACTGGGAGGGCCAGGAGACCCAGTACTTC. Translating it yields CASSLNWEGQETQYF.

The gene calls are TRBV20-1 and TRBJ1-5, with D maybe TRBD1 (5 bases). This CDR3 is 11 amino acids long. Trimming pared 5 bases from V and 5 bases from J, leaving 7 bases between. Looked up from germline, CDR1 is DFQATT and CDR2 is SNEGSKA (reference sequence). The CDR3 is CSAGGDQPQHF. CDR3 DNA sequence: TGCAGTGCTGGGGGGGATCAGCCCCAGCATTTT.

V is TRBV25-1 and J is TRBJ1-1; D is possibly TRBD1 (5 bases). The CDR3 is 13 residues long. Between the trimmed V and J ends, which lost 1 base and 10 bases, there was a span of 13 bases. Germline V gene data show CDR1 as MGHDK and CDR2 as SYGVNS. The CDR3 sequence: CASSELAGGGAFF. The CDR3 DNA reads TGTGCCAGCAGTGAATTGGCAGGCGGGGGAGCTTTCTTT.

The CDR3, as DNA: TGTGCCAGCAGCTTCTCGGCCGGGCGGCCCGGGGGGGATACGCAGTATTTT. This sequence encodes CASSFSAGRPGGDTQYF. The rearrangement links TRBV7-2 to TRBJ2-3; 7 positions match TRBD2. CDR3 length equals 17 residues. Germline lookup yields CDR1 SGHTA and CDR2 FQGNSA. Trimming at V came to 3 bases and at J to 6 bases, leaving 15 bases not matched to a gene.

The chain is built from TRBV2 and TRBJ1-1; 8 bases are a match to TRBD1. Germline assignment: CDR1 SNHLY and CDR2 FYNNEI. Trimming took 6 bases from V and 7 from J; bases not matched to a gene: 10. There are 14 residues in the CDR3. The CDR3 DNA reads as TGTGCCAGCAGGAGAGGGGACAGGAGAATTGAAGCTTTCTTT. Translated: CASRRGDRRIEAFF.

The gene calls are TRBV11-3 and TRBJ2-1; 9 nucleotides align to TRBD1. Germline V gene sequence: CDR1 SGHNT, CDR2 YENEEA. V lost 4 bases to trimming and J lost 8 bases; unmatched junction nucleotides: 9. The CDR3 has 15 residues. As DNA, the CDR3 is TGTGCCAGCAGCTCGGGACAGGGAGGGTTGGATGAGCAGTTCTTC. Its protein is CASSSGQGGLDEQFF. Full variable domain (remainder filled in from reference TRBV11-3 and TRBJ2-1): EAGVVQSPRYKIIEKKQPVAFWCNPISGHNTLYWYLQNLGQGPELLIRYENEEAVDDSQLPKDRFSAERLKGVDSTLKIQPAELGDSAVYLCASSSGQGGLDEQFFGPGTRLTVL.

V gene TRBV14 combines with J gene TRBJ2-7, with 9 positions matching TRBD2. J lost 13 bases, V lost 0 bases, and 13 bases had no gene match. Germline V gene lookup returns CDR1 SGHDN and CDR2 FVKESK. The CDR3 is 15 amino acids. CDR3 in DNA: TGTGCCAGCAGCCAAGATAGCGGGGGTTTCTACGTTGAATACTTC. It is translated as CASSQDSGGFYVEYF.